The rows below give T cell receptor beta chains drawn from one sample of a study of cytomegalovirus exposure and HLA in healthy donors. Produced via immunoSEQ multiplex PCR; TCRdb's table is partial and in-frame only. The sample has 150,000 to 180,000 clones; roughly 84% are singletons. Sequencing was carried out using PBMCs. All receptors derive from a human donor in good health. CDR3s include the opening cysteine and the closing phenylalanine or tryptophan. A D gene is named only where the DNA matches it firmly. Size tells how often a clone was seen (once, few, many) or the class of an expanded clone, and some rows leave it out.

D gene,clone size,V gene,J gene,CDR3 protein,CDR3 DNA
TRBD1,once,TRBV7-3,TRBJ2-3,CASSLTGGQGARDTQYF,TGTGCCAGCAGCTTAACGGGGGGACAGGGGGCAAGAGATACGCAGTATTTT
TRBD2,.,TRBV7-9,TRBJ2-1,CASSPSLVLAGDLHEQFF,TGTGCCAGCAGTCCGTCTCTAGTACTAGCGGGAGATCTCCATGAGCAGTTCTTC
.,.,TRBV6-4,TRBJ2-2,CASSVTDANTGELFF,TGTGCCAGCAGTGTAACAGACGCGAACACCGGGGAGCTGTTTTTT
.,.,TRBV4-1,TRBJ1-4,CASSQRSGVLTNEKLFF,TGCGCCAGCAGCCAAAGGTCGGGGGTTTTAACTAATGAAAAACTGTTTTTT
.,.,TRBV4-1,TRBJ1-6,CASSQESTGVRSPLHF,TGCGCCAGCAGCCAAGAGTCTACCGGGGTTAGATCACCCCTCCACTTT
.,.,TRBV30,TRBJ1-1,CAWSFSIGTSTEAFF,TGTGCCTGGAGTTTTTCCATCGGGACTTCGACTGAAGCTTTCTTT
TRBD1,.,TRBV5-1,TRBJ2-7,CASSKGQGIHEQYF,TGCGCCAGCAGCAAGGGACAGGGTATCCACGAGCAGTACTTC
TRBD2,.,TRBV2,TRBJ2-3,CATGTSKADTQYF,TGTGCTACCGGGACTAGTAAGGCAGATACGCAGTATTTT
TRBD1,.,TRBV7-2,TRBJ1-1,CASSELRGRQRVAFF,TGTGCCAGCAGCGAACTAAGGGGGCGCCAGCGGGTAGCTTTCTTT
TRBD1,.,TRBV18,TRBJ1-6,CASSPSGGYSPLHF,TGTGCCAGCTCACCATCAGGGGGCTATTCACCCCTCCACTTT
TRBD1,.,TRBV29-1,TRBJ1-2,CSVDDPGQGGYGYTF,TGCAGCGTTGACGACCCTGGACAGGGTGGCTATGGCTACACCTTC
TRBD1,.,TRBV2,TRBJ1-2,CASSVRGQGADGYTF,TGTGCCAGCAGTGTGAGGGGACAGGGGGCCGATGGCTACACCTTC
.,.,TRBV7-2,TRBJ2-5,CASSLGQLETQYF,TGTGCCAGCAGCTTAGGACAGCTAGAGACCCAGTACTTC
.,.,TRBV6-5,TRBJ2-7,CASSYTWDSAYEQYF,TGTGCCAGCAGTTACACCTGGGACTCAGCCTACGAGCAGTACTTC
.,.,TRBV5-1,TRBJ1-4,CASSLGTATSNEKLFF,TGCGCCAGCAGCTTGGGGACAGCTACTTCTAATGAAAAACTGTTTTTT
TRBD1,.,TRBV2,TRBJ2-1,CASSATGGSSYNEQFF,TGTGCCAGCAGTGCCACAGGGGGTTCCTCCTACAATGAGCAGTTCTTC